These T cell receptor beta chains were read from a single sample in a study of blood T cells in healthy people across ages. From the 5' RACE reads, TCRdb called clonotypes with MiXCR, one entry per CDR3 protein. The table lists about 1.4 million distinct CDR3 sequences, almost 60% of them singletons. Source material: blood. All receptors derive from a young man in good health. Each CDR3 is given with its conserved first and last residue. The order of the fields is clone size, V gene, J gene, D gene, CDR3 protein, CDR3 DNA. A D gene is named only where the DNA matches it firmly. The size entry is marked missing in some rows and otherwise reads once, few, many or a size class.

size: -; V: TRBV27; J: TRBJ2-7; D: TRBD2; CDR3: CASSLSPAGAYEQYF; DNA: TGTGCCAGCAGTTTATCCCCAGCGGGGGCCTACGAGCAGTACTTC
size: -; V: TRBV6-1; J: TRBJ2-1; D: -; CDR3: CARKRALRLGFF; DNA: TGTGCCAGAAAACGGGCACTTCGACTTGGGTTCTTC
size: few; V: TRBV4-1; J: TRBJ2-7; D: TRBD2; CDR3: CASSQLPGGTSGKRGLREQYF; DNA: TGCGCCAGCAGCCAACTCCCCGGGGGGACTAGCGGGAAAAGGGGCCTACGCGAGCAGTACTTC
size: -; V: TRBV7-8; J: TRBJ2-5; D: -; CDR3: CASSLADGIQETQYF; DNA: TGTGCCAGCAGCTTAGCGGACGGAATCCAAGAGACCCAGTACTTC
size: -; V: TRBV2; J: TRBJ1-1; D: -; CDR3: CATLGKVNTEAFF; DNA: TGTGCCACCCTTGGGAAGGTGAACACTGAAGCTTTCTTT
size: -; V: TRBV20-1; J: TRBJ2-3; D: -; CDR3: CSARDRLWLWDTQYF; DNA: TGCAGTGCTAGGGATAGGCTCTGGCTTTGGGATACGCAGTATTTT
size: -; V: TRBV10-3; J: TRBJ1-1; D: TRBD1; CDR3: CAISGGTGGLRNTEAFF; DNA: TGTGCCATCAGTGGGGGCACAGGGGGCTTGCGGAACACTGAAGCTTTCTTT
size: once; V: TRBV4-2; J: TRBJ2-3; D: TRBD2; CDR3: CASSQEVGGSADTQYF; DNA: TGTGCCAGCAGCCAAGAGGTTGGCGGGAGTGCGGATACGCAGTATTTT
size: -; V: TRBV24-1; J: TRBJ2-2; D: -; CDR3: CATSDWTSNTGELFF; DNA: TGCGCCACCAGTGATTGGACATCGAACACCGGGGAGCTGTTTTTT
size: -; V: TRBV20-1; J: TRBJ2-7; D: TRBD2; CDR3: CSASRLPSGTQGEQYF; DNA: TGCAGTGCTAGTCGGTTGCCTAGCGGGACGCAGGGAGAGCAGTACTTC
size: -; V: TRBV20-1; J: TRBJ2-7; D: -; CDR3: CSARDLGKPYEQYF; DNA: TGCAGTGCTAGAGACCTGGGAAAGCCCTACGAGCAGTACTTC
size: -; V: TRBV10-3; J: TRBJ2-1; D: TRBD2; CDR3: CAIQGGRNEQFF; DNA: TGTGCCATCCAGGGAGGGCGCAATGAGCAGTTCTTC
size: -; V: TRBV2; J: TRBJ1-4; D: -; CDR3: CASSEEAGNNEKLFF; DNA: TGTGCCAGCAGTGAAGAAGCAGGGAATAATGAAAAACTGTTTTTT
size: -; V: TRBV20-1; J: TRBJ2-7; D: TRBD1; CDR3: CSACKGTGADEQYF; DNA: TGCAGTGCTTGCAAGGGGACAGGGGCGGACGAGCAGTACTTC
size: few; V: TRBV29-1; J: TRBJ1-5; D: -; CDR3: CSVEGQPNQPQHF; DNA: TGCAGCGTTGAAGGACAACCCAATCAGCCCCAGCATTTT
size: few; V: TRBV4-3; J: TRBJ1-4; D: -; CDR3: CASSLHMGTEKLFF; DNA: TGCGCCAGCAGCCTACATATGGGTACTGAAAAACTGTTTTTT
size: -; V: TRBV6-5; J: TRBJ2-1; D: TRBD2; CDR3: CASSSPRLSGRAPFQFF; DNA: TGTGCCAGCAGTTCCCCACGATTGAGCGGGAGGGCTCCTTTTCAGTTCTTC
size: -; V: TRBV20-1; J: TRBJ2-7; D: -; CDR3: CSARDGLTEQYF; DNA: TGCAGTGCTAGAGATGGGTTAACCGAGCAGTACTTC
size: -; V: TRBV20-1; J: TRBJ2-3; D: TRBD2; CDR3: CSAPGLVGTDTQYF; DNA: TGCAGTGCACCCGGACTAGTTGGCACAGATACGCAGTATTTT
size: few; V: TRBV11-2; J: TRBJ1-1; D: -; CDR3: CASSFGQSTGNTEAFF; DNA: TGTGCCAGCAGCTTTGGACAGTCCACCGGGAACACTGAAGCTTTCTTT
size: few; V: TRBV4-3; J: TRBJ2-4; D: TRBD1; CDR3: CASSPDRKNIQYF; DNA: TGCGCCAGCAGCCCGGACAGGAAAAACATTCAGTACTTC
size: -; V: TRBV7-2; J: TRBJ2-7; D: TRBD2; CDR3: CASSLAPGSGGQYF; DNA: TGTGCCAGCAGCTTAGCGCCTGGGAGCGGGGGGCAGTACTTC
size: -; V: TRBV25-1; J: TRBJ2-4; D: -; CDR3: CASSDGGGAGNIQYF; DNA: TGTGCCAGCAGTGACGGCGGCGGGGCAGGGAACATTCAGTACTTC